Many counts were recorded for the clone carrying this T cell receptor (beta chain). What it binds is not known. These data originate in a study of regulatory T cells in long-lasting Graves disease. General study findings and limits: TCR diversity was lower in persistent Graves' patients than in newly diagnosed ones. No thyroid tissue was studied; the work used peripheral blood only. The study found TRBV28, TRBJ1-2 and TRBJ2-5 favored in persistent disease.

The sample's time point: newly diagnosed GD, antithyroid drugs for less than 3 months. Extracted RNA from PBMCs served as the source of the TCR library. Between the trimmed V and J ends, which lost 3 bases and 3 bases, there was a span of 9 bases. There are 13 residues in the CDR3. CDR1 is SGHVT and CDR2 is SQSDAQ in the germline V gene. TCR beta libraries were built with iRepertoire HTBI primers and Arm-PCR of CDR3 regions. TCRdb redid the calling of the multiplex PCR reads with MiXCR, one entry per CDR3 protein. The sample carries approximately 400,000 distinct CDR3 sequences, approximately 16% recorded once. Another study also made use of these data, one on T cells in Graves' hyperthyroidism and ophthalmopathy. From that paper: The blood repertoire included most of the expanded thyroid clonotypes above 0.001.

The sequenced sample was peripheral blood mononuclear cells (PBMCs), obtained at new diagnosis, from a patient treated with antithyroid drugs. The chain uses TRBV7-4 and TRBJ2-7; D is possibly TRBD1 (6 bases). This receptor was identified in a woman aged 40 to 49 with Graves disease. The CDR3 bases are TGTGCCAGCAGCTTCACAGGGTTCTACGAGCAGTACTTC. Encoded protein: CASSFTGFYEQYF.